Given below is one TCR beta chain in context. This sample was included in a study of CD4 and CD8 cells across lung adenocarcinoma regions. TCRdb used MiXCR to reprocess the PCR reads, holding one entry per CDR3 protein. The sample carries a few thousand distinct CDR3 sequences, about 62% recorded once. This sequence originates from a female donor with lung adenocarcinoma. The CD4 and CD8 labels of this study may be unreliable. The specimen was CD8+ T cells from the margin of a lung tumor.

The CDR3: CASSPLTGNEQFF. CDR3 bases: TGTGCCAGCAGCCCCCTCACGGGAAATGAGCAGTTCTTC. The rearrangement uses TRBV11-3 and TRBJ2-1; possible D gene TRBD2, 5 bases. V was pared by 5 bases and J by 7 bases, with 12 bases between. The CDR3 is made up of 13 amino acids. The germline V gene has CDR1 SGHNT and CDR2 YENEEA.